This paragraph covers one TCR beta chain sequence. The antigen is unknown. This specimen comes from a study of Graves' ophthalmopathy and Graves' hyperthyroidism. General study findings and limits: Blood contained most expanded thyroid clonotypes exceeding 0.001 frequency. A 13-signature model separated ophthalmopathy from stable hyperthyroidism, almost 90% sensitivity, around 81% specificity.

After removal of 3 bases from V and 10 bases from J, the junction contained 8 bases not matched to a gene. Germline CDR1 reads LNHDA; CDR2 reads SQIVND (reference sequence). This CDR3 region has 13 residues. Diagnosis relied on clinical symptoms, serum thyroxine, TRAb, thyroid ultrasound and orbital computed tomography. As the template, RNA transcripts were used to amplify TCR beta CDR3 regions. HTBI primers were employed in first-round RT-PCR, then a second-round multiplex PCR followed. TCRdb re-derived calls from the multiplex PCR reads in MiXCR, one entry per CDR3 protein. Among about 640,000 distinct CDR3 sequences, roughly 41% were seen once, and the ten largest hold roughly 3.5%.

Sequencing was performed on peripheral blood. The TCR was taken from an adult man with Graves' ophthalmopathy. The rearrangement joins TRBV19 to TRBJ2-7, with 8 bases identical to TRBD2. The CDR3 DNA follows: TGTGCCAGTAGTATCGGGGGGGGGGGCGAACAGTACTTC. Its translation is CASSIGGGGEQYF.